A single sample gave rise to the 12 T cell receptor beta chains below, sequenced in a study of T cells in women clearing cervical HPV infection. Some clones are missing from TCRdb's copy, which holds only in-frame ones; the method was immunoSEQ multiplex PCR. The sample includes approximately 35,000 clones. The sample consisted of blood buffy coat. Every receptor here comes from a woman aged 18 to 75 with a cervical HPV16 infection that either progressed to CIN3+ or cleared (not recorded which).

Worth noting for this clone: The germline gene is not matched at one end of the junction; a read error may be the cause. The sequenced fragment ends 3 residues before the CDR3 boundary, so the rest is inferred from the germline J gene. The V gene is TRBV7-7, the J gene TRBJ1-2; no clear D gene. The CDR3 is 13 amino acids. Germline-derived CDR1 and CDR2 are SSHAT and FNYEAQ (reference sequence). CDR3 sequence reads: CASSLNSYNEYTF. The covered CDR3 bases are TGTGCTAGCAGCTTAAACAGCTACAATGAA.

The DNA read from the CDR3 is TGTGCCAGCAACCCCGGGACATACGAG. Translation: CASNPGTYE. The whole CDR3 protein reads CASNPGTYEQYF. V usage is TRBV2 and J usage is TRBJ2-7; D is possibly TRBD1 (6 bases). The CDR3 goes on 3 residues after the read ends, and that part is filled in from the germline J gene. Trimming removed 7 bases at V and 4 bases at J, with 11 bases between. This CDR3 is built from 12 residues. Germline V gene data show CDR1 as SNHLY and CDR2 as FYNNEI.

Concerning this clone: The CDR3 is cut off 3 residues early in the read; its end comes from the germline J gene. The chain employs TRBV6-2 or TRBV6-3 and TRBJ1-1, with 7 nucleotides matching TRBD1. Germline CDR1 MNHEY, CDR2 SVGEGT. The CDR3 has 16 amino acids. The ends lost 5 bases at V and 4 bases at J; junction bases unmatched: 13. Partial CDR3 DNA: TGTGCCAGCAGTCCACACACAACAAACAGGGGCACTGAA. Its protein is CASSPHTTNRGTE. Given in full, the CDR3 is CASSPHTTNRGTEAFF.

As concerns this clone: Coverage ceases 3 residues before the CDR3 finishes, and the germline J gene fills in the end. The chain is built from TRBV19 and TRBJ1-4; 9 bases map to TRBD1. CDR1 and CDR2 from the germline V gene are LNHDA and SQIVND (reference sequence). This CDR3 is 15 amino acids long. V gave up 5 bases and J gave up 5 bases; unmatched junction bases: 6. The CDR3 protein is CASSPGTGKNEKLFF. The covered CDR3 bases are TGTGCCAGTAGTCCCGGGACAGGGAAAAATGAAAAA.

Notes on this clone: With the read ending 3 residues before the CDR3 end, the germline J gene is used to fill in that end. The rearrangement joins TRBV15 to TRBJ1-4; a weak D match, TRBD1 (5 bases). Trimming took off 5 bases at V and 5 bases at J, with 15 bases between the two ends. Germline V gives CDR1 LNHNV, CDR2 YYDKDF (reference sequence). This CDR3 is built from 15 residues. Partial CDR3 DNA: TGTGCCACCAGCCAAACCGGGACTCTAAATGAAAAA. Protein: CATSQTGTLNEK. The full CDR3 protein reads CATSQTGTLNEKLFF.

Comment on this clone: The read ends 3 residues before the CDR3 terminus; that terminus is restored from the germline J gene. The chain uses TRBV7-2 and TRBJ1-5; D perhaps matches TRBD1 (6 bases). V lost 3 bases and J lost 5, with 11 bases in between. Germline lookup yields CDR1 SGHTA and CDR2 FQGNSA. The CDR3 runs to 14 residues. CDR3 sequence: CASSFYRVDQPQHF. Partial CDR3 DNA: TGTGCCAGCAGCTTTTACAGGGTGGATCAGCCC.

In regard to this clone: The read finishes 3 residues shy of the CDR3 end, and the germline J gene is used to complete it. The chain combines TRBV5-5 with TRBJ1-5, with 10 bases fitting TRBD1. In germline, CDR1 is SGHKS, CDR2 YYEKEE (reference sequence). This CDR3 is 14 amino acids long. The CDR3: CASSYRTGGKPQHF. CDR3 bases read: TGTGCCAGCAGTTATAGGACAGGGGGAAAACCC.

As to this clone: Read sequence stops 3 residues before the CDR3 end, and the germline J gene provides the missing end. The J gene is TRBJ2-2, the V gene TRBV5-4; perhaps TRBD2 as D (6 bases). Germline V gives CDR1 SGHNT, CDR2 YYREEE (reference sequence). The CDR3 has 15 residues. Trimming shortened V by 0 bases and J by 0 bases, and 6 bases separated the two germline ends. CDR3 bases read: TGTGCCAGCAGCTTGGCGGGGGCGAACACCGGGGAG. This gives the protein CASSLAGANTGE. The full CDR3 sequence reads CASSLAGANTGELFF.

About this clone: The CDR3 goes on 3 residues after the read ends, and that part is filled in from the germline J gene. V is TRBV30 and J is TRBJ1-3; D is unclear. Trimming pared 4 bases from V and 3 bases from J, leaving 10 bases between. The CDR3 is made up of 13 amino acids. Germline CDR1 reads GTSNPN; CDR2 reads SVGIG (reference sequence). The sequenced CDR3 bases are TGTGCCTGGATCCCGAGAGGTGGAAACACC. Translated, it gives CAWIPRGGNT. The whole CDR3 sequence reads CAWIPRGGNTIYF.

Note on this clone: The sequenced fragment ends 3 residues before the CDR3 boundary, so the rest is inferred from the germline J gene. The chain recombines TRBV18 with TRBJ2-4; TRBD2 is a possible D gene (6 bases). Trimming shortened V by 3 bases and J by 1 base, and 10 bases separated the two germline ends. Germline V CDR1 and CDR2: KGHSH, LQKENI. CDR3 size: 15 residues. Here the CDR3 reads CASSPGGAAKNIQYF. The sequenced part of the CDR3 DNA is TGTGCCAGCTCACCGGGCGGGGCGGCCAAAAACATT.

In regard to this clone: Read coverage stops 3 residues before the CDR3 terminus; the germline J gene supplies the remainder. The chain couples TRBV18 to TRBJ2-4; TRBD2 is a possible D gene (6 bases). There are 13 residues in the CDR3. CDR1 is KGHSH, CDR2 LQKENI, per germline. CDR3 amino acids: CASSQGATEGQYF. CDR3 DNA (partial): TGTGCCAGCTCCCAAGGGGCGACGGAGGGT.

About this clone itself: The read ends 3 residues early relative to the CDR3; the germline J gene fills the gap. The chain is built from TRBV12-3 or TRBV12-4 and TRBJ2-7, with a weak D call TRBD1 (6 bases). The V and J ends lost 8 bases and 5 bases respectively, with 13 bases between them. The CDR3 has 12 residues. The DNA read from the CDR3 is TGTGCCAGCCGAACAGGGTTGGACGAG. Translation: CASRTGLDE. The whole CDR3 sequence reads CASRTGLDEQYF.